The TCR beta chain under discussion was sequenced for a study of blood T cell repertoires in COVID-19. Turning to the study itself: From the United States, Italy and Spain came samples of acute and convalescent COVID-19. The cDNA or gDNA used as material had been derived from T cells, B-cell-depleted T cells, or PBMCs.

In the source study's methods: Quantification of nucleated cells was approximated via reference gene primer amplification. Only in-frame clones appear in the TCRdb table, and some are missing; sequencing was by immunoSEQ multiplex PCR. V, J and clone size reflect that table, while D and trimming were determined from the DNA. The sample lists 100,000 to 120,000 clones; approximately 72% were seen once. The germline V gene has CDR1 ENHRY and CDR2 SYGVKD. V gave up 0 bases and J gave up 3 bases; unmatched junction bases: 7. The CDR3 spans 16 residues. This clone was picked up a small number of times. The gene calls are TRBV10-3 and TRBJ2-5; 7 bases agree with TRBD1. Input material: peripheral blood. The receptor's source is a woman in her seventies with acute or convalescent COVID-19. CDR3 sequence (DNA): TGTGCCATCAGTGAGTCCCCTCAACAGGGGAAAGAGACCCAGTACTTC. Encoded protein: CAISESPQQGKETQYF.